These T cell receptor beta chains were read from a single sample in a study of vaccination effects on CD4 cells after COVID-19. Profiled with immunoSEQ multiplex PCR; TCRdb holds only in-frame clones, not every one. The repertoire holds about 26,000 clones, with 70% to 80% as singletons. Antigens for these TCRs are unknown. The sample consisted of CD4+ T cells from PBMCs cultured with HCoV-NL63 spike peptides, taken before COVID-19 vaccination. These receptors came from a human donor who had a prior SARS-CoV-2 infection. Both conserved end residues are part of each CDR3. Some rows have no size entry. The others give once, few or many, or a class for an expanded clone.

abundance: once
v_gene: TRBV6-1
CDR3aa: CASSPLYGELFF

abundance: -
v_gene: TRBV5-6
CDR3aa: CASSWTRGYGYTF

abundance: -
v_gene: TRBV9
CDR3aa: CASSRGFVGEQYF

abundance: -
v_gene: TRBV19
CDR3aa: CASSYPSGSSDTQYF

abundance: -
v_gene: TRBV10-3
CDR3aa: CAISGTVYNSPLHF

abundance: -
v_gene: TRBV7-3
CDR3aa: CASSLARGDTEAFF

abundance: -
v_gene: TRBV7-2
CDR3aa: CASSLDRGGYYEQYF

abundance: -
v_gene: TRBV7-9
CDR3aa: CASSPHSGIQETQYF

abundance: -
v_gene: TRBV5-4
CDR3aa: CASSLENRGNNEQFF

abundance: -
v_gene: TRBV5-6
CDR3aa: CASSFSRGEKLFF